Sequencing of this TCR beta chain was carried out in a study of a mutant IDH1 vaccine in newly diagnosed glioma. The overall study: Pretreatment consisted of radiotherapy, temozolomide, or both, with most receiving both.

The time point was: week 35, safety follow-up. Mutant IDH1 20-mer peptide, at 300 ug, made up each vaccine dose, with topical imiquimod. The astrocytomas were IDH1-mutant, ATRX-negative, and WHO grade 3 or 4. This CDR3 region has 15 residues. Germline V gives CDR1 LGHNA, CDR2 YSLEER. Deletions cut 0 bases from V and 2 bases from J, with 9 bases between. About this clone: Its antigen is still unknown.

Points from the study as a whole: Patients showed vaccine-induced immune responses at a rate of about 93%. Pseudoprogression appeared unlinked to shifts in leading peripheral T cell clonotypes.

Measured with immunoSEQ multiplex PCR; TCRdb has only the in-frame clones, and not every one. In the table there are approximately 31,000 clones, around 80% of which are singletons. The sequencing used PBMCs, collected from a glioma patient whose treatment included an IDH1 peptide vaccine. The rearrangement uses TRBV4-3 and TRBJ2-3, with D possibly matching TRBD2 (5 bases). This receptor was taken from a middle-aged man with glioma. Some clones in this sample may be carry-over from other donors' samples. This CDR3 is CASSQDRLPTDTQYF. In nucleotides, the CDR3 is TGCGCCAGCAGCCAAGACCGACTACCCACAGATACGCAGTATTTT.